These 12 T cell receptor beta chains were all obtained from the same sample, sequenced in a study of OX40 agonist ivuxolimab in advanced cancers. This table comes from immunoSEQ multiplex PCR, and its TCRdb copy is limited to in-frame clones, with some not included. The top ten clones hold over 12% of a sample with tens of thousands of clones, around 86% of them seen once. The sample here was CD4+ or CD8+ T cells sorted from blood, taken in a trial of the OX40 agonist ivuxolimab. The source is an adult with an advanced solid tumor such as melanoma, head and neck, liver or kidney cancer.

Only one count was recorded for this clone. The chain recombines TRBV7-8 with TRBJ1-2; perhaps TRBD1 as D (5 bases). Germline values: CDR1 SGHVS, CDR2 FQNEAQ. V was pared by 2 bases and J by 2 bases, with 15 bases between. This CDR3 region has 16 residues. The CDR3 reads CASSLLPRAVNYGYTF. In DNA, the CDR3 is TGTGCCAGCAGCTTATTGCCCAGGGCCGTAAACTATGGCTACACCTTC.

The chain carries TRBV10-2 and TRBJ1-2, with D maybe TRBD1 (6 bases). CDR3 size: 13 residues. The germline V gene has CDR1 WSHSY and CDR2 SAAADI. V was cut by 3 bases and J by 4 bases, with 9 bases left in between. DNA for the CDR3: TGCGCCAGCAGTGAAACAGGGTCCTATGGCTACACCTTC. As protein: CASSETGSYGYTF.

The CDR3 spells CASSEAGGAYEQYF. CDR3 nucleotides: TGTGCCAGCAGTGAAGCGGGGGGGGCCTACGAGCAGTACTTC. This chain connects TRBV6-1 to TRBJ2-7; TRBD2 matches 7 bases. The CDR3 runs to 14 residues. The V and J ends lost 0 bases and 2 bases, in that order; junction bases with no gene match: 1. The V gene's germline CDR1 is MNHNS and CDR2 SASEGT.

The genes are TRBV15 and TRBJ2-4; D may be TRBD1 (5 bases). Germline V lookup: CDR1 LNHNV, CDR2 YYDKDF (reference sequence). The CDR3 loop spans 17 amino acids. V was clipped by 0 bases and J by 5 bases, with 17 bases between them. In DNA form, the CDR3 reads TGTGCCACCAGCAGAGACCTACTCCGTGACAGAGAAAACATTCAGTACTTC. Translated: CATSRDLLRDRENIQYF.

J is TRBJ2-1 and V is TRBV6-5, with 7 bases identical to TRBD1. After removal of 5 bases from V and 5 bases from J, the junction contained 6 bases not matched to a gene. Germline lookup yields CDR1 MNHEY and CDR2 SVGAGI. The CDR3 totals 14 residues. The CDR3 DNA follows: TGTGCCAGCAGTCAGTGGGACAGCAACAATGAGCAGTTCTTC. Translating it yields CASSQWDSNNEQFF.

V is TRBV28 and J is TRBJ2-7, with D perhaps matching TRBD1 (7 bases). The CDR3 runs 15 residues. Germline V gene lookup returns CDR1 MDHEN and CDR2 SYDVKM. With 8 bases removed from V and 4 bases from J, the gap between germline ends came to 21 bases. The CDR3 coding sequence is TGTGCCAGCTCAGTGACAGGGAGGATCCTATACGAGCAGTACTTC. Protein product: CASSVTGRILYEQYF.

The chain uses TRBV27 and TRBJ1-2, with TRBD1 identical over 9 bases. In germline, CDR1 is MNHEY, CDR2 SMNVEV (reference sequence). Unmatched junction bases numbered 13, after V lost 6 bases and J lost 2 bases. This CDR3 has 17 amino acids. CDR3 coding DNA: TGTGCCAGCAGCACCCGGGACAGGGACCGAAAGAACTATGGCTACACCTTC. It yields the protein CASSTRDRDRKNYGYTF.

The chain is built from TRBV7-9 and TRBJ1-4; TRBD1 matches at 7 bases. Germline CDR1 is SEHNR and CDR2 is FQNEAQ (reference sequence). CDR3 length: 14 amino acids. J gave up 4 bases and V 5 bases, and 4 bases lay outside the gene matches. This CDR3 reads CASSVTGSNEKLFF. The CDR3 coding sequence is TGTGCCAGCAGCGTGACAGGGAGTAATGAAAAACTGTTTTTT.

This clone was found once. The chain uses TRBV4-2 and TRBJ1-1; D perhaps matches TRBD1 (6 bases). This CDR3 is built from 17 residues. V gave up 1 base and J gave up 5 bases, with 20 bases separating them. Per germline, CDR1 LGHNA and CDR2 YNFKEQ. The CDR3 region is CASSQGFEGVVETEAFF. The CDR3 nucleotides read TGTGCCAGCAGCCAAGGATTTGAGGGGGTAGTTGAAACTGAAGCTTTCTTT.

This chain links TRBV2 with TRBJ1-4; D ambiguous. Germline V gives CDR1 SNHLY, CDR2 FYNNEI. The V end was cut by 6 bases, the J end by 2 bases, with 16 bases between. There are 16 residues in the CDR3. CDR3 sequence (DNA): TGTGCCAGCAGCTGGGAGGGTCTGGGGACTAATGAAAAACTGTTTTTT. Translated, it gives CASSWEGLGTNEKLFF.

The chain combines TRBV4-1 with TRBJ2-7, with D unclear. Germline V gene sequence: CDR1 MGHRA, CDR2 YSYEKL. The CDR3 loop spans 15 amino acids. V shed 0 bases and J shed 3 bases, with 12 bases lying between them. The CDR3 coding sequence is TGCGCCAGCAGCCAAGATTTCACTTCCAGCTACGAGCAGTACTTC. Amino acid sequence: CASSQDFTSSYEQYF.

The V gene is TRBV29-1, the J gene TRBJ1-1, with D uncertain. The length of the CDR3 is 11 residues. Germline V gene lookup returns CDR1 SQVTM and CDR2 ANQGSEA. Trimming left V 8 bases short and J 2 bases short, with 9 bases between. The CDR3 here is CSYIRNTEAFF. CDR3 coding DNA: TGCAGCTATATCCGCAACACTGAAGCTTTCTTT. Complete variable domain (other parts from reference TRBV29-1 and TRBJ1-1): SAVISQKPSRDICQRGTSLTIQCQVDSQVTMMFWYRQQPGQSLTLIATANQGSEATYESGFVIDKFPISRPNLTFSTLTVSNMSPEDSSIYLCSYIRNTEAFFGQGTRLTVV.